This T cell receptor (beta chain) was retrieved from a study of neurological immune-mediated disorders. The study, taken as a whole, reports: TCR clonal expansion peaked in HTLV-1-associated myelopathy patients and was lowest in multiple sclerosis patients.

In TCRdb, the 5' RACE reads were re-called with MiXCR into one record per CDR3 protein. The sample contains about 24,000 distinct CDR3 sequences, roughly 13% of which appear only once. This CDR3 region has 14 residues. Losses at the gene ends were 1 base for V and 6 bases for J; bases not matched to a gene: 5. This clonotype showed up many times. Its antigen is undetermined. The chain combines TRBV12-3 or TRBV12-4 with TRBJ1-2; 7 bases are shared with TRBD1. The sequence derives from a woman aged 40 to 50 with HTLV-1-associated myelopathy (HAM/TSP). Sequenced input: PBMCs. The CDR3 coding sequence is TGTGCCAGCAGTTTAGGGGGCGGGACAGATGGCTACACCTTC. It codes for CASSLGGGTDGYTF.